This TCR beta chain emerged from a study of blood T cell repertoires in COVID-19. Germline assignment: CDR1 SEHNR and CDR2 FQNEAQ (reference sequence). CDR3 length: 11 amino acids. Assay: immunoSEQ multiplex PCR; the TCRdb copy retains only in-frame clones and omits some. The sample gives roughly 160,000 clones, around 90% of which show up once; about 2.3% is in the top ten. This receptor was obtained from a man aged 18 to 30 with acute or convalescent COVID-19. This chain joins TRBV7-9 and TRBJ2-7, with 7 bases aligning to TRBD2. Sequenced material: peripheral blood. The CDR3 is CAEGREHEQYF. CDR3 nucleotides: TGTGCAGAGGGGAGGGAGCACGAGCAGTACTTC.